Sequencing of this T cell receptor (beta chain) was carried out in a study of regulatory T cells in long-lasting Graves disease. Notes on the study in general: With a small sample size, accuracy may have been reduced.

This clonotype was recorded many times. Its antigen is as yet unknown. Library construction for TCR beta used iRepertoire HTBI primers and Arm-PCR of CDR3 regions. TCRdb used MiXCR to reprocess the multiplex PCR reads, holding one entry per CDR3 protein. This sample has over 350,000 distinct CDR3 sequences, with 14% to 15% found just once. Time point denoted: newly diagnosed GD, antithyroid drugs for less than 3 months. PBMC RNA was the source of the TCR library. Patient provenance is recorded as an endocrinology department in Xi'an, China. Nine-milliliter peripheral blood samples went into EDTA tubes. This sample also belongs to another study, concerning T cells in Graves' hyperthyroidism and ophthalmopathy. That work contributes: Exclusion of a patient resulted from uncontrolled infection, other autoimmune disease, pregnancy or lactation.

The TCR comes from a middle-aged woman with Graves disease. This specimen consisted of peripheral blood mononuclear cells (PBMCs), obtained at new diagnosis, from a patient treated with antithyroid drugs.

CDR3 amino acids: CASSLSHPNFYGYTF. The CDR3 DNA is TGTGCCAGCAGTTTATCGCATCCCAACTTCTATGGCTACACCTTC. This rearrangement joins TRBV12-3 or TRBV12-4 to TRBJ1-2; D is undetermined. The V gene lost 2 bases and the J gene lost 4 bases, with 14 bases spanning the gap. The CDR3 loop spans 15 amino acids.